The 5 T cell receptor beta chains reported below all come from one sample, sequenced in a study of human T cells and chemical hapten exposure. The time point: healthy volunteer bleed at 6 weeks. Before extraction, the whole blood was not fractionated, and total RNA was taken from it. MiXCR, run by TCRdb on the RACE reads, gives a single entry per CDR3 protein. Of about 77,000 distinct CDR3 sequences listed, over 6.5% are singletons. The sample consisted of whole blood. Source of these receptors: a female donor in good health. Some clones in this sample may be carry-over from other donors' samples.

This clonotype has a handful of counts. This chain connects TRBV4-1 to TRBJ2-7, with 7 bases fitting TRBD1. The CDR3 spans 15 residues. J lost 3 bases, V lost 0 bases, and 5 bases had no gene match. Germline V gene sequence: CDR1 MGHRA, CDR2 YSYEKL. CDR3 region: CASSQDHRGLYEQYF. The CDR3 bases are TGCGCCAGCAGCCAAGACCATAGGGGGCTCTACGAGCAGTACTTC.

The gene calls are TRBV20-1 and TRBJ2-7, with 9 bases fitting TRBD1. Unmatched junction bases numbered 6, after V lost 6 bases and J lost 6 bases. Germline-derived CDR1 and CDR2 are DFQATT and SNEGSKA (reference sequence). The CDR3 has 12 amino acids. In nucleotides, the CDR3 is TGCAGTGCCCGACCGACAGGGGGCGAGCAGTACTTC. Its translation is CSARPTGGEQYF.

CDR3 nucleotides: TGCAGCGTTGAAGAACGGGACAGGGGGCCAGGAGCGAGGGAGCAGTACTTC. This codes for CSVEERDRGPGAREQYF. The V call is TRBV29-1, the J call TRBJ2-7, with 12 positions matching TRBD1. Germline CDR1 and CDR2: SQVTM and ANQGSEA. The CDR3 runs to 17 residues. Trimming at V came to 0 bases and at J to 7 bases, leaving 13 bases not matched to a gene.

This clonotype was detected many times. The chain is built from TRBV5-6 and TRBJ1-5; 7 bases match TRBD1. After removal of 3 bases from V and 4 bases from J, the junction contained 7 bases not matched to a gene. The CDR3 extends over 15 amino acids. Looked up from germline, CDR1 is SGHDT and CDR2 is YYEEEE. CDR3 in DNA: TGTGCCAGCAGCTACGGGACAGCCCCGAATCAGCCCCAGCATTTT. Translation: CASSYGTAPNQPQHF.

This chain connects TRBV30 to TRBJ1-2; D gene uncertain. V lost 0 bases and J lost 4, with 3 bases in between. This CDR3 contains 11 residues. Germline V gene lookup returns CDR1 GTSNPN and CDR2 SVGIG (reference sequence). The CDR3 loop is CAWSVFYGYTF. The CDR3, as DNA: TGTGCCTGGAGTGTATTCTATGGCTACACCTTC.